The 6 T cell receptor beta chains below all came from one sample that was sequenced in a study of blood T cell repertoires in COVID-19. The data were produced by immunoSEQ multiplex PCR, yet TCRdb's version contains in-frame clones alone and is incomplete. The sample consists of roughly 230,000 clones, more than 80% of them appearing once. Sample: peripheral blood. Receptors originate from a human donor in a cohort sampled during active COVID-19.

This clone was counted between two and nine times. CDR3 nucleotides: TGCAGCGCCAACACCCCGGGAGTGAACACCGGGGAGCTGTTTTTT. Its translation is CSANTPGVNTGELFF. J is TRBJ2-2 and V is TRBV29-1; TRBD2 might be the D (6 bases). The V and J ends lost 7 bases and 1 base respectively, with 16 bases between them. Germline V gives CDR1 SQVTM, CDR2 ANQGSEA. This CDR3 spans 15 amino acids.

The genes are TRBV5-4 and TRBJ2-1; a possible D gene is TRBD1 (6 bases). The germline V gene encodes CDR1 SGHNT and CDR2 YYREEE (reference sequence). With 2 bases removed from V and 2 bases from J, the gap between germline ends came to 8 bases. The CDR3 sequence is 14 residues long. CDR3 nucleotides: TGTGCCAGCAGCTTTTCAGGGGCCTACAATGAGCAGTTCTTC. It encodes CASSFSGAYNEQFF.

The rearrangement uses TRBV7-9 and TRBJ1-5; TRBD1 might be the D (5 bases). The CDR3 loop spans 14 amino acids. The germline V gene has CDR1 SEHNR and CDR2 FQNEAQ (reference sequence). Trimming pared 4 bases from V and 5 bases from J, leaving 12 bases between. Here the CDR3 reads CASSSQGGDQPQHF. Here the CDR3 DNA reads TGTGCCAGCAGCTCTCAGGGAGGGGATCAGCCCCAGCATTTT.

The V and J genes are TRBV11-3 and TRBJ2-7, with 11 bases matching TRBD2. V lost 6 bases, J lost 0 bases, and 7 bases stayed unmatched. There are 16 residues in the CDR3. Germline V gene lookup returns CDR1 SGHNT and CDR2 YENEEA. The CDR3 DNA reads TGTGCCAGCAGTTCCTCAACTAGCGGGGGCTCCTACGAGCAGTACTTC. Its translation: CASSSSTSGGSYEQYF.

The chain carries TRBV4-2 and TRBJ1-5; D is possibly TRBD1 (6 bases). The ends were cut back, 8 bases at V and 1 base at J, with 12 bases in the middle. This CDR3 is built from 14 residues. The germline V gene encodes CDR1 LGHNA and CDR2 YNFKEQ. DNA of the CDR3: TGTGCCAGCGGGGGGGGGCAGAGCAATCAGCCCCAGCATTTT. It encodes CASGGGQSNQPQHF.

This clone has a handful of counts. The chain couples TRBV7-9 to TRBJ1-1; TRBD1 is a possible D gene (5 bases). CDR1 SEHNR and CDR2 FQNEAQ come from the germline V gene (reference sequence). This CDR3 is built from 15 residues. Trimming cost V 4 bases and J 1 base, with 13 bases left between them. The CDR3 nucleotides read TGTGCCAGCAGCTCCCAGGGTATTGGGAACACTGAAGCTTTCTTT. Its translation: CASSSQGIGNTEAFF.